This passage covers 22 T cell receptor beta chains from one sample sequenced in a study of T-cell reconstitution after alpha-beta-depleted transplantation in children. TCRbeta library preparation incorporated unique molecular identifiers. TCRdb re-derived calls from the PCR reads in MiXCR, one entry per CDR3 protein. The sample shows more than 550,000 distinct CDR3 sequences, 8% to 11% of them seen only once. The starting material was PBMCs from the stem cell graft donor, obtained from the stem cell graft. The receptors come from a human donor who donated a stem cell graft to a child with acute myeloid leukemia.

A few counts support this clonotype. The rearrangement joins TRBV7-9 to TRBJ2-1; perhaps D is TRBD1 or TRBD2 (6 bases each). Germline-derived CDR1 and CDR2 are SEHNR and FQNEAQ (reference sequence). V was pared by 6 bases and J by 2 bases, with 20 bases between. This CDR3 region has 17 residues. The CDR3 nucleotides read TGTGCCAGCAGTTGGCCCCCTTATGGGGGGCCCTACAATGAGCAGTTCTTC. It yields the protein CASSWPPYGGPYNEQFF.

The gene calls are TRBV20-1 and TRBJ2-3; the match to TRBD2 covers 10 bases. Germline-derived CDR1 and CDR2 are DFQATT and SNEGSKA (reference sequence). V was clipped by 2 bases and J by 6 bases; unmatched bases: 11. The length of the CDR3 is 16 residues. CDR3 loop: CSARPGLAVEGDTQYF. DNA for the CDR3: TGCAGTGCTAGACCCGGACTAGCGGTGGAGGGTGATACGCAGTATTTT.

This sequence joins TRBV29-1 and TRBJ1-1; 7 bases are shared with TRBD1. The length of the CDR3 is 13 residues. V shed 5 bases and J 4 bases; nucleotides not matched to a gene: 7. Germline V gene sequence: CDR1 SQVTM, CDR2 ANQGSEA. This CDR3 reads CSVHFGTATEAFF. In nucleotides, the CDR3 is TGCAGCGTTCACTTCGGGACAGCCACTGAAGCTTTCTTT.

The V gene is TRBV15, the J gene TRBJ1-6, with TRBD1 matching 11 bases. The CDR3 is 16 residues long. V gave up 0 bases and J gave up 9 bases; unmatched junction bases: 4. Germline CDR1 is LNHNV and CDR2 is YYDKDF (reference sequence). The CDR3 DNA sequence: TGTGCCACCAGCAGAGAATCGGGGACAGGGGGTTCACCCCTCCACTTT. Translating it yields CATSRESGTGGSPLHF.

In this sample, this clonotype turned up many times. CDR3 DNA sequence: TGTGCCATCAGAGAAGGACAGAGCTCTGGAAACACCATATATTTT. Translation gives CAIREGQSSGNTIYF. The rearrangement links TRBV10-3 to TRBJ1-3, with a possible D match to TRBD1 (6 bases). Trimming shortened V by 6 bases and J by 0 bases, and 12 bases separated the two germline ends. The CDR3 is made up of 15 amino acids. Germline V gives CDR1 ENHRY, CDR2 SYGVKD.

A few counts support this clonotype. DNA of the CDR3: TGCAGTGCTAGAAGGGGCGGGGACAGGGGATTAGGTAATTCACCCCTCCACTTT. Translated, it gives CSARRGGDRGLGNSPLHF. V gene TRBV20-1 combines with J gene TRBJ1-6, with 10 bases matching TRBD1. In germline, CDR1 is DFQATT, CDR2 SNEGSKA (reference sequence). The junction had 13 bases not matched to a gene; V was cut back by 2 bases and J by 6 bases. The CDR3 runs 18 residues.

The CDR3 bases are TGTGCCAGCAGTGAAACCCTCCGGGACAGGGACGGCTACACCTTC. Protein: CASSETLRDRDGYTF. J is TRBJ1-2 and V is TRBV2, with TRBD1 matching over 9 bases. V shed 2 bases, J shed 8 bases, and the junction held 9 bases outside the gene matches. The germline gives CDR1 SNHLY, CDR2 FYNNEI. The CDR3 length is 15 residues.

Points on this clonotype: A much larger clone lies one base from this, so it may be a read error. The CDR3 does not end in the conserved phenylalanine or tryptophan, so this is likely a read error. Written as DNA, the CDR3 is TGCAGCGTCCCTGAGGAGACGGAAGCTTTCTTG. Translated: CSVPEETEAFL. The chain couples TRBV29-1 to TRBJ1-1; D remains unclear. The germline gives CDR1 SQVTM, CDR2 ANQGSEA. This CDR3 region has 11 residues. V was pared by 6 bases and J by 8 bases, with 13 bases between.

The J gene is TRBJ1-6, the V gene TRBV20-1; 7 bases are a match to TRBD1. The CDR3 has 16 residues. In germline, CDR1 is DFQATT, CDR2 SNEGSKA (reference sequence). V was pared by 1 base and J by 5 bases, with 8 bases of the junction left unmatched. The CDR3 spells CSARVQQGLHNSPLHF. DNA of the CDR3: TGCAGTGCTAGAGTGCAACAGGGGCTTCATAATTCACCCCTCCACTTT.

This clonotype was observed at least ten times. As DNA, the CDR3 is TGTGCCAGCAGACAGGGAGGGACTGAAGCTTTCTTT. The encoded protein is CASRQGGTEAFF. J is TRBJ1-1 and V is TRBV28, with a weak D call TRBD1 (6 bases). V was clipped by 6 bases and J by 5 bases, with 10 bases between them. Germline CDR1 is MDHEN and CDR2 is SYDVKM. The CDR3 length is 12 residues.

This clonotype came up many times. The J gene is TRBJ2-7, the V gene TRBV5-1, with a possible D match to TRBD2 (7 bases). Germline CDR1 is SGHRS and CDR2 is YFSETQ. The CDR3 runs 15 residues. Trimming removed 3 bases from V and 3 bases from J, with 16 bases in between. The CDR3: CASSSGARGVYEQYF. In DNA form, the CDR3 reads TGCGCCAGCAGCTCGGGGGCCCGGGGGGTCTACGAGCAGTACTTC.

This clonotype was detected many times. The chain employs TRBV7-2 and TRBJ1-4, with D unresolved. The germline V and J ends were trimmed by 5 bases and 11 bases, with 18 bases remaining between them. There are 14 residues in the CDR3. Germline CDR1 and CDR2: SGHTA and FQGNSA. The CDR3 bases are TGTGCCAGCAGCGTATTATTAGCCGAAGGGAAACTGTTTTTT. It specifies CASSVLLAEGKLFF. Drawing the rest from reference TRBV7-2 and TRBJ1-4, the complete variable domain is GAGVSQSPSNKVTEKGKDVELRCDPISGHTALYWYRQSLGQGLEFLIYFQGNSAPDKSGLPSDRFSAERTGGSVSTLTIQRTQQEDSAVYLCASSVLLAEGKLFFGSGTQLSVL.

This clonotype has a handful of counts. This sequence joins TRBV7-3 and TRBJ2-3, with 7 bases matching TRBD2. The CDR3 extends over 15 amino acids. J was trimmed by 3 bases and V by 4 bases; bases with no gene match: 7. Per the germline V gene, CDR1 is SGHTA and CDR2 is FQGTGA. This chain's CDR3 is CASSSLAAGTDTQYF. The DNA of the CDR3 is TGTGCCAGCAGCTCCCTCGCAGCGGGGACAGATACGCAGTATTTT.

The chain links TRBV29-1 to TRBJ2-7, with D possibly TRBD1 on 6 matching bases. This CDR3 region has 11 residues. The V end lost 7 bases, the J end lost 2 bases, and 9 bases lay between the germline ends. CDR1 is SQVTM and CDR2 is ANQGSEA in the germline V gene. The CDR3 protein is CSGGQTYEQYF. CDR3 nucleotide sequence: TGCAGCGGAGGACAGACCTACGAGCAGTACTTC.

This clonotype was picked up a small number of times. The chain joins TRBV15 to TRBJ2-3; D call uncertain. Germline V gene data show CDR1 as LNHNV and CDR2 as YYDKDF (reference sequence). CDR3 length: 15 amino acids. Deletions cut 0 bases from V and 0 bases from J, with 7 bases between. CDR3 nucleotides: TGTGCCACCAGCAGAGATCGGGTTAGCACAGATACGCAGTATTTT. Encoded protein: CATSRDRVSTDTQYF.

This clonotype was counted a few times. The chain combines TRBV7-2 with TRBJ2-1; D remains unclear. The germline V and J ends were trimmed by 1 base and 4 bases, with 8 bases remaining between them. The CDR3 covers 14 residues. Germline-derived CDR1 and CDR2 are SGHTA and FQGNSA. The CDR3 is CASSLGEGYNEQFF. The CDR3 nucleotides are TGTGCCAGCAGCTTAGGGGAAGGGTACAATGAGCAGTTCTTC.

This clonotype has a count of ten or more. The rearrangement links TRBV10-3 to TRBJ2-7; D is unclear. Trimming took off 4 bases at V and 0 bases at J, with 7 bases between the two ends. CDR1 is ENHRY and CDR2 is SYGVKD in the germline V gene. The length of the CDR3 is 13 residues. In DNA form, the CDR3 reads TGTGCCATCAGTGGAAGGGACTCCTACGAGCAGTACTTC. It codes for CAISGRDSYEQYF.

V gene TRBV7-9 combines with J gene TRBJ1-4, with TRBD1 matching 9 bases. The CDR3 extends over 15 amino acids. Germline V gives CDR1 SEHNR, CDR2 FQNEAQ (reference sequence). V dropped 5 bases and J dropped 8; count of bases not matched to a gene: 9. This CDR3 reads CASSTHRGQTEKLFF. The CDR3 DNA reads TGTGCCAGCAGCACCCACAGGGGGCAGACGGAAAAACTGTTTTTT. The variable domain in full, completed from reference TRBV7-9 and TRBJ1-4, reads DTGVSQNPRHKITKRGQNVTFRCDPISEHNRLYWYRQTLGQGPEFLTYFQNEAQLEKSRLLSDRFSAERPKGSFSTLEIQRTEQGDSAMYLCASSTHRGQTEKLFFGSGTQLSVL.

This clonotype has a count of ten or more. V and J are TRBV12-3 or TRBV12-4 and TRBJ1-5; 9 nucleotides align to TRBD1. The ends lost 1 base at V and 2 bases at J; junction bases unmatched: 3. There are 16 residues in the CDR3. CDR3 residues: CASSLGGQGGNQPQHF. The CDR3 coding sequence is TGTGCCAGCAGTTTAGGGGGACAGGGCGGCAATCAGCCCCAGCATTTT.

Note on this clonotype: Relative to the germline gene, one junction end is altered; a read error may explain this. This chain joins TRBV4-1 and TRBJ2-7, with TRBD2 as a possible D gene (5 bases). Germline V lookup: CDR1 MGHRA, CDR2 YSYEKL. This CDR3 comprises 17 residues. The CDR3 is CASSHGVGYGTIYEQYF. The CDR3 coding sequence is TGTGCCAGCAGCCACGGGGTCGGATATGGTACGATCTACGAGCAGTACTTC.

This clonotype came up a few times. The rearrangement links TRBV5-1 to TRBJ2-7; 9 nucleotides agree with TRBD2. The CDR3 is made up of 13 amino acids. The germline CDR1 and CDR2 sequences are SGHRS and YFSETQ. The trim removed 4 bases at V and 7 bases at J, leaving 6 bases unmatched. CDR3 bases: TGCGCCAGCAGCATAGCGGGAGCTCAAGAGCAGTACTTC. Translating it yields CASSIAGAQEQYF. The full variable domain, its missing parts supplied by reference TRBV5-1 and TRBJ2-7, is KAGVTQTPRYLIKTRGQQVTLSCSPISGHRSVSWYQQTPGQGLQFLFEYFSETQRNKGNFPGRFSGRQFSNSRSEMNVSTLELGDSALYLCASSIAGAQEQYFGPGTRLTVT.

This clonotype occurred a few times. This chain links TRBV9 with TRBJ2-3, with D tentatively TRBD1 (6 bases). This CDR3 has 15 residues. V lost 1 base and J 1 base, leaving 10 bases between the germline ends. Germline CDR1 SGDLS, CDR2 YYNGEE. CDR3 nucleotide sequence: TGTGCCAGCAGCGTACGGCAGGGGTGCACAGATACGCAGTATTTT. Its protein is CASSVRQGCTDTQYF.